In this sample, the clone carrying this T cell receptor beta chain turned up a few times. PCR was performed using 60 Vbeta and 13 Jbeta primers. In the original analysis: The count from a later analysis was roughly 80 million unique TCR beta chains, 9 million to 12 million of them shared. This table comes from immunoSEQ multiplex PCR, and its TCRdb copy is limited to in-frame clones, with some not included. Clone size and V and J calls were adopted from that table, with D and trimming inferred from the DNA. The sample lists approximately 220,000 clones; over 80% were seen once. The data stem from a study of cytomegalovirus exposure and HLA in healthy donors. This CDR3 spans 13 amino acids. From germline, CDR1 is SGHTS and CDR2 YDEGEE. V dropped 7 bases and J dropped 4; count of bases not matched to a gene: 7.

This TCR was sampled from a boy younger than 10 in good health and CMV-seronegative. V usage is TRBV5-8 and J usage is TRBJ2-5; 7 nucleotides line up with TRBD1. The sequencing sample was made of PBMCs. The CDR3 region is CASPTGNRETQYF. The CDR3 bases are TGTGCCAGCCCGACAGGGAACCGAGAGACCCAGTACTTC. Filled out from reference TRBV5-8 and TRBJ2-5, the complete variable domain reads EAGVTQSPTHLIKTRGQQATLRCSPISGHTSVYWYQQALGLGLQFLLWYDEGEERNRGNFPPRFSGRQFPNYSSELNVNALELEDSALYLCASPTGNRETQYFGPGTRLLVL.